The 22 T cell receptor beta chains below all came from one sample that was sequenced in a study of T cell repertoires in aging, cancer and after chemotherapy. Multiplex touch-down PCR with TRB-A/B primers amplified rearranged V-D-J TRB sequences. One entry per CDR3 protein, called by TCRdb with MiXCR from the multiplex PCR reads. This sample yields about 1,700 distinct CDR3 sequences, of which 30% to 35% are seen a single time; 9.5% to 13% belongs to the top ten. The template was genomic DNA from peripheral blood, not RNA. The sequencing input was blood. The receptors originated from a human donor with a blood cancer.

This clonotype rates as medium-sized. The chain combines TRBV10-3 with TRBJ2-3; D not certain. This CDR3 is 16 amino acids long. The V end lost 4 bases, the J end lost 0 bases, and 14 bases lay between the germline ends. Germline CDR1 ENHRY, CDR2 SYGVKD. Here the CDR3 DNA reads TGTGCCATCAGTGCCCCCCAACACCACAGCACAGATACGCAGTATTTT. It translates to CAISAPQHHSTDTQYF.

As concerns this clonotype: A much larger clonotype is one base distant, so this may be a read error. The chain uses TRBV30 and TRBJ1-3; D call uncertain. This CDR3 has 15 residues. Germline loops: CDR1 GTSNPN, CDR2 SVGIG (reference sequence). V lost 0 bases to trimming and J lost 0 bases, with 9 bases between them. The CDR3 region has the DNA TGTGCCTGGAGTGTGAACAGCATCTCTGGAAACACCATATATTTT. It codes for CAWSVNSISGNTIYF.

V is TRBV30 and J is TRBJ1-2; 9 bases map to TRBD1. V shed 2 bases and J 8 bases; nucleotides not matched to a gene: 6. Germline V gene sequence: CDR1 GTSNPN, CDR2 SVGIG (reference sequence). The CDR3 is made up of 13 amino acids. The CDR3 protein is CAWSSTGGSGYTF. Here the CDR3 DNA reads TGTGCCTGGAGTTCGACAGGGGGGAGCGGCTACACCTTC.

The J gene is TRBJ1-1, the V gene TRBV27; 10 bases fit TRBD1. The CDR3 covers 13 residues. Germline V gene data show CDR1 as MNHEY and CDR2 as SMNVEV (reference sequence). The trim removed 3 bases at V and 11 bases at J, leaving 6 bases unmatched. CDR3 residues: CASSLTGTGDAFF. The CDR3 bases are TGTGCCAGCAGTTTGACCGGGACAGGGGACGCTTTCTTT.

The chain uses TRBV5-4 and TRBJ1-2; 7 bases map to TRBD1. The CDR3 sequence is 15 residues long. J was trimmed by 4 bases and V by 1 base; bases with no gene match: 7. Germline lookup yields CDR1 SGHNT and CDR2 YYREEE (reference sequence). CDR3 loop: CASSLPGTASYGYTF. The CDR3 DNA follows: TGTGCCAGCAGCTTGCCCGGGACAGCCTCCTATGGCTACACCTTC.

The gene calls are TRBV12-5 and TRBJ2-1, with 7 bases fitting TRBD2. Germline V gene sequence: CDR1 LGHNT, CDR2 FRNRAP. This CDR3 contains 17 residues. The V and J ends lost 0 bases and 6 bases, in that order; junction bases with no gene match: 11. The CDR3 sequence is CASGLVRETSAGNEQFF. The DNA of the CDR3 is TGTGCTAGTGGTTTGGTACGGGAAACTAGCGCCGGCAATGAGCAGTTCTTC.

The table lists this clonotype with a few counts. V is TRBV5-1 and J is TRBJ1-2, with D hard to call. The CDR3 has 12 residues. Germline assignment: CDR1 SGHRS and CDR2 YFSETQ. The V gene lost 0 bases and the J gene lost 5 bases, with 5 bases spanning the gap. CDR3 bases: TGCGCCAGCAGCTTGGATCGGTATGGCTACACCTTC. Encoded protein: CASSLDRYGYTF.

The rearrangement uses TRBV14 and TRBJ2-3; tentatively, D is TRBD2 (5 bases). Germline lookup yields CDR1 SGHDN and CDR2 FVKESK. V dropped 0 bases and J dropped 5 bases, with 9 bases sitting between them. The CDR3 is made up of 14 amino acids. The CDR3 nucleotides read TGTGCCAGCAGCCAAGATTGGGGAGTAGATACGCAGTATTTT. As protein: CASSQDWGVDTQYF.

In its sample, this clonotype is large (0.1 to 1%). The V call is TRBV7-6, the J call TRBJ2-3; D is unresolved. Deletions cut 9 bases from V and 0 bases from J, with 13 bases between. This CDR3 is built from 14 residues. Per germline, CDR1 SGHVS and CDR2 FNYEAQ. The CDR3 is CASVDGTSTDTQYF. DNA of the CDR3: TGTGCCAGTGTGGACGGAACTAGCACAGATACGCAGTATTTT.

In DNA, the CDR3 is TGCAGTGCTAGAGATCTAGCGGGGGGGCCCCATGAGCAGTTCTTC. This translates into CSARDLAGGPHEQFF. The gene calls are TRBV20-1 and TRBJ2-1, with 12 bases fitting TRBD2. The CDR3 spans 15 residues. Germline lookup yields CDR1 DFQATT and CDR2 SNEGSKA (reference sequence). V lost 0 bases and J lost 8; bases outside the gene matches: 5.

The chain joins TRBV19 to TRBJ2-3, with TRBD2 matching over 15 bases. CDR1 LNHDA and CDR2 SQIVND come from the germline V gene (reference sequence). The CDR3 contains 16 residues. V shed 4 bases and J 8 bases; nucleotides not matched to a gene: 7. DNA of the CDR3: TGTGCCAGTAGTACCGGACTAGCGGGGGGGCGGGGTACGCAGTATTTT. Its translation is CASSTGLAGGRGTQYF. Looking up the rest from reference TRBV19 and TRBJ2-3 gives the full variable domain: DGGITQSPKYLFRKEGQNVTLSCEQNLNHDAMYWYRQDPGQGLRLIYYSQIVNDFQKGDIAEGYSVSREKKESFPLTVTSAQKNPTAFYLCASSTGLAGGRGTQYFGPGTRLTVL.

This clonotype was recorded a few times. The genes are TRBV20-1 and TRBJ2-3, with D perhaps TRBD1 (6 bases). V dropped 6 bases and J dropped 5 bases, with 9 bases sitting between them. CDR3 length: 11 residues. From germline, CDR1 is DFQATT and CDR2 SNEGSKA (reference sequence). CDR3 protein: CSAQGGDTQYF. The CDR3, as DNA: TGCAGTGCCCAAGGGGGAGATACGCAGTATTTT.

This chain links TRBV7-2 with TRBJ2-7, with D unresolved. The germline gives CDR1 SGHTA, CDR2 FQGNSA. Trimming took off 1 base at V and 5 bases at J, with 9 bases between the two ends. The CDR3 is made up of 13 amino acids. CDR3 residues: CASSLVGSDEQYF. The CDR3 DNA reads as TGTGCCAGCAGCTTAGTGGGCTCGGACGAGCAGTACTTC.

The sample holds a few counts of this clonotype. The J gene is TRBJ2-3, the V gene TRBV24-1; perhaps TRBD2 as D (6 bases). CDR3 length: 14 residues. Germline V gives CDR1 KGHDR, CDR2 SFDVKD. With 5 bases removed from V and 0 bases from J, the gap between germline ends came to 8 bases. DNA for the CDR3: TGTGCCACCAGTGGGCGGGGCAGCACAGATACGCAGTATTTT. Protein sequence: CATSGRGSTDTQYF.

In its sample, this clonotype is medium-sized. The rearrangement links TRBV5-5 to TRBJ2-1; D remains unclear. The V gene lost 0 bases and the J gene lost 4 bases, with 11 bases spanning the gap. The CDR3 runs to 15 residues. The germline V gene encodes CDR1 SGHKS and CDR2 YYEKEE (reference sequence). This CDR3 reads CASSLVGSRYNEQFF. DNA of the CDR3: TGTGCCAGCAGCTTGGTGGGCAGTCGATACAATGAGCAGTTCTTC.

The V call is TRBV5-4, the J call TRBJ2-1, with D perhaps being TRBD1 or TRBD2 (5 bases each). CDR3 size: 15 residues. Deletions cut 1 base from V and 8 bases from J, with 16 bases between. The germline CDR1 and CDR2 sequences are SGHNT and YYREEE (reference sequence). The CDR3 DNA sequence: TGTGCCAGCAGCTTGAGAGACGGGGCGGCGGATGAGCAGTTCTTC. As protein: CASSLRDGAADEQFF.

The chain employs TRBV6-5 and TRBJ1-6; D is perhaps TRBD1 (5 bases). The ends were cut back, 4 bases at V and 7 bases at J, with 17 bases in the middle. The CDR3 has 16 residues. Germline V lookup: CDR1 MNHEY, CDR2 SVGAGI. The CDR3 spells CASSSIHGTGNSPLHF. CDR3 nucleotide sequence: TGTGCCAGCAGTTCGATACATGGGACTGGCAATTCACCCCTCCACTTT.

This clonotype has more than one count but fewer than ten. The chain employs TRBV7-2 and TRBJ2-2; no reliable D call. The V and J ends lost 1 base and 4 bases respectively, with 10 bases between them. The CDR3 covers 15 residues. CDR1 and CDR2 from the germline V gene are SGHTA and FQGNSA. CDR3 residues: CASSLGRKSTGELFF. The CDR3, as DNA: TGTGCCAGCAGCTTAGGCAGGAAGAGCACCGGGGAGCTGTTTTTT.

In this sample, this clonotype is large. The chain combines TRBV19 with TRBJ2-1; 12 bases line up with TRBD1. Germline V CDR1 and CDR2: LNHDA, SQIVND (reference sequence). V was clipped by 6 bases and J by 6 bases; unmatched bases: 3. The CDR3 extends over 14 amino acids. CDR3 sequence reads: CASSPGQGANEQFF. The CDR3 nucleotides read TGTGCCAGTAGCCCGGGACAGGGGGCCAATGAGCAGTTCTTC.

This chain joins TRBV6-1 and TRBJ1-1; the match to TRBD1 covers 12 bases. Germline V lookup: CDR1 MNHNS, CDR2 SASEGT. The V gene end was trimmed by 11 bases and the J gene end by 10 bases; junction bases not matched to a gene: 17. CDR3 length equals 15 residues. The CDR3 is CASQPPGTGGGRAFF. The CDR3 region has the DNA TGTGCCTCTCAACCCCCCGGGACAGGGGGCGGTAGAGCTTTCTTT.

This clonotype was seen only a few times. V usage is TRBV6-5 and J usage is TRBJ2-7; a weak D match, TRBD1 (6 bases). The CDR3 covers 14 residues. Trimming cost V 5 bases and J 2 bases, with 13 bases left between them. Germline loops: CDR1 MNHEY, CDR2 SVGAGI. The CDR3 loop reads CASSRGQLTYEQYF. In nucleotides, the CDR3 is TGTGCCAGCAGTCGCGGACAGCTTACCTACGAGCAGTACTTC.

A remark on this clonotype: One junction end disagrees with the germline gene, perhaps due to a read error. J is TRBJ2-7 and V is TRBV11-1; maybe TRBD1 (5 bases). The CDR3 consists of 12 residues. Germline CDR1 reads SGHAT; CDR2 reads FQDESV (reference sequence). The chain's CDR3 is CASSLDTVREDF. The CDR3 nucleotides are TGTGCCAGCAGCTTAGACACCGTCAGGGAAGACTTC.